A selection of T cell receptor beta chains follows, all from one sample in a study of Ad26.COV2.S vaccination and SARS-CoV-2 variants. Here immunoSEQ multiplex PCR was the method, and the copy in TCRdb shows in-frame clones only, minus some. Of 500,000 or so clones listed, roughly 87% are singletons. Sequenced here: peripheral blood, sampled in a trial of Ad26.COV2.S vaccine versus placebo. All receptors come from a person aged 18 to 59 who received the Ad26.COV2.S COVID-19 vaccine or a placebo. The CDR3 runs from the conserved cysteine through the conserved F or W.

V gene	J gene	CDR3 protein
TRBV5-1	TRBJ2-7	CASSLVSGGRSLYEQYF
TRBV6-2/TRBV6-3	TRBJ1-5	CASSYIEQPQHF
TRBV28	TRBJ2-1	CASSFLQRGAPNEQFF
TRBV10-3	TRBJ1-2	CAITTTGTMGYGYTF
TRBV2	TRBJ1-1	CASSRQGAEAFF
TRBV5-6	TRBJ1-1	CASSRTAIIREAFF
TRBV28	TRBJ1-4	CASSHRQGRREKLFF
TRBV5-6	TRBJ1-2	CASSFWDRGIYGYTF
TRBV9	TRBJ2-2	CASSARGGTLNTGELFF
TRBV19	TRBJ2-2	CASSITRNTGELFF
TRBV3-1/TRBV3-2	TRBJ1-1	CASSPDPAGDTEAFF
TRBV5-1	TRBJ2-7	CASSLPGQLYEQYF
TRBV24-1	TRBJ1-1	CATSGAGGLGDEAFF
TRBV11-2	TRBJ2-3	CASSPPRGPGDTQYF
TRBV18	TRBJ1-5	CASSPGSNQPQHF
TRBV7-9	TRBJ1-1	CASSFKGGETEAFF
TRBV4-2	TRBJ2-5	CASSQALKGSGETQYF
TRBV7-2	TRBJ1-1	CASSLRSTEAFF
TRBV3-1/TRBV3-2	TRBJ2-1	CASSQVATVRLYNEQFF
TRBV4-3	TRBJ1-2	CASSQVGVSDGYTF
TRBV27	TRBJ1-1	CASRRQGNTEAFF
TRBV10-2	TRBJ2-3	CASRGWGVNYTDTQYF
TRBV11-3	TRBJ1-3	CASSQGLLNDGNTIYF
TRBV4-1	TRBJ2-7	CASSQVLAGFSRGEQYF
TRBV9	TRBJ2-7	CASSVAAGGAYSEQYF
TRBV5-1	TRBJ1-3	CASSLGSDRNTIYF
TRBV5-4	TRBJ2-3	CASSLAYGTSTDTQYF
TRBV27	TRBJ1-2	CASSLAPGTGILYGYTF
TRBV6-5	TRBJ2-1	CASSRTVPFNEQFF
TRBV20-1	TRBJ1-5	CSASVGGRGNQPQHF
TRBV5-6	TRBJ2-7	CASSLRGWYEQYF
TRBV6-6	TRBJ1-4	CAASGLRGVEKLFF
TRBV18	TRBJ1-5	CASSPSGRGAQHF
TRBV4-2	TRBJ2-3	CASSQDSGGDTQYF
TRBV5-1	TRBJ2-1	CASSVGGTGNNEQFF
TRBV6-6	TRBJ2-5	CASTPEGAGKTQYF
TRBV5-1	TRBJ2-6	CASSSDGSGANVLTF
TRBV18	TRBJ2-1	CASSPPSGGVDEQFF
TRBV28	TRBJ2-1	CASSFDFTGTGLTNEQFF
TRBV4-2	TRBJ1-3	CASSLSVRSGNTIYF
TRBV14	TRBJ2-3	CAILGLAGGTDTQYF
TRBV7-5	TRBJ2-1	CARSPTNTNEQFF
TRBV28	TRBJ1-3	CASGVRGNTIYF
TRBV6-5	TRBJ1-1	CASSYSGSLGNTEAFF
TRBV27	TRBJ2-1	CASSLNAGAPNEQFF
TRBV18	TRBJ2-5	CASSVSTVETQYF
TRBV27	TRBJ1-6	CASSHVDRLFGSPLHF
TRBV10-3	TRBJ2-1	CAISRGIGYNEQFF
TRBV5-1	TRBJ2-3	CASSLGRYSTDTQYF
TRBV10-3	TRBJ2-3	CAGQGASTDTQYF
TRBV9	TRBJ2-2	CASSVAGRFRGTGELFF